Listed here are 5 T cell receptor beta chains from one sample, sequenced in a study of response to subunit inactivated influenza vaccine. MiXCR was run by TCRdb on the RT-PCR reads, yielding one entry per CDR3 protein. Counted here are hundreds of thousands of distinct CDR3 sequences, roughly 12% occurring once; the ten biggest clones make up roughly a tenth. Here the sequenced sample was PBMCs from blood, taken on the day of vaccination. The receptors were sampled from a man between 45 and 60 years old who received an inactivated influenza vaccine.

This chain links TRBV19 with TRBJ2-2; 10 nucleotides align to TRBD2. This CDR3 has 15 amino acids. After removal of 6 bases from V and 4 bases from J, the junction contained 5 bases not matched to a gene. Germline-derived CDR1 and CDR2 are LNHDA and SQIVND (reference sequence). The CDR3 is CASSPSGSPTGELFF. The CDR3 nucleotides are TGTGCCAGTAGCCCTAGCGGGAGCCCCACCGGGGAGCTGTTTTTT.

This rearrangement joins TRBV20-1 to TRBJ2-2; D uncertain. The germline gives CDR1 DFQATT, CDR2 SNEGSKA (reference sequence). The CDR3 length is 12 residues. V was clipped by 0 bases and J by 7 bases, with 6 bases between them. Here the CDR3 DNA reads TGCAGTGCTAGAGAGACACTCGGGGAGCTGTTTTTT. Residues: CSARETLGELFF.

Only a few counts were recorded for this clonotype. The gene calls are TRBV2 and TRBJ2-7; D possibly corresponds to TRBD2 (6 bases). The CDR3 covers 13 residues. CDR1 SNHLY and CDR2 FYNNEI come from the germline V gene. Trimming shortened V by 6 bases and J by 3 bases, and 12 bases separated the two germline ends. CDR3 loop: CASRRDLLYEQYF. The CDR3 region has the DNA TGTGCCAGCAGGCGGGACCTGCTCTACGAGCAGTACTTC. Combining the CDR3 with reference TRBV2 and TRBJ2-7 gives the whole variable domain EPEVTQTPSHQVTQMGQEVILRCVPISNHLYFYWYRQILGQKVEFLVSFYNNEISEKSEIFDDQFSVERPDGSNFTLKIRSTKLEDSAMYFCASRRDLLYEQYFGPGTRLTVT.

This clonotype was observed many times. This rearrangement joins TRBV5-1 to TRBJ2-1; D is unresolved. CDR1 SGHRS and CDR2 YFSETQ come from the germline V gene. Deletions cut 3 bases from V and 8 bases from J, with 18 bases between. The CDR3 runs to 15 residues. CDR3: CASSYQEMGSYEQFF. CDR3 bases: TGCGCCAGCAGCTATCAGGAGATGGGGTCCTATGAGCAGTTCTTC.

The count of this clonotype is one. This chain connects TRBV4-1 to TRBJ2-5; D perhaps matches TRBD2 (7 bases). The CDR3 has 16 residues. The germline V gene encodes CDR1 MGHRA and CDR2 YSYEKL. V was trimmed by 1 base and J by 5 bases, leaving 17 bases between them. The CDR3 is CASSQVGGGSRETQYF. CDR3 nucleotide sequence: TGCGCCAGCAGCCAAGTGGGGGGGGGCAGCCGGGAGACCCAGTACTTC.